This TCR beta chain came from a study of shared clonotypes between healthy human individuals. It was 150 to 250 ng DNA, about 30,000 T cell genomes, that sorted-subset replicate PCRs used. Sequencing used immunoSEQ multiplex PCR; TCRdb keeps in-frame clones, though not all of them. The data contain roughly 1.5 million clones, around 98% of them singletons. Germline CDR1 is MGHRA and CDR2 is YSYEKL. Trimming shortened V by 2 bases and J by 1 base, and 6 bases separated the two germline ends. The CDR3 has 14 amino acids. Regarding this clone: Other nucleotide sequences in the sample specify the same CDR3.

This chain uses TRBV4-1 with TRBJ1-3, with D possibly matching TRBD1 (6 bases). This sequence originates from a man aged 30-40 years in good health. Specimen: naive CD4+ T cells sorted from blood. Subset of the sample: CD45RA+ positively selected. CDR3 DNA sequence: TGCGCCAGCAGCCAAACAGGGTCTGGAAACACCATATATTTT. This codes for CASSQTGSGNTIYF.